Included here is one T cell receptor (beta chain) sequence, with context. In the original processing: Reference gene primer amplification gave estimated nucleated cell counts. Generated by immunoSEQ multiplex PCR, the TCRdb table keeps only in-frame clones and is missing some. The DNA was the basis for D and trimming; V, J and clone size are from that table. The table includes roughly 90,000 clones, 86% detected once. The entry originates in a study of blood T cell repertoires in COVID-19. The CDR3 length is 13 residues. The V end lost 3 bases, the J end lost 4 bases, and 9 bases lay between the germline ends. From germline, CDR1 is MNHEY and CDR2 SVGAGI.

The sample consisted of peripheral blood. The TCR originated in a human donor in a cohort sampled during active COVID-19. The chain links TRBV6-5 to TRBJ1-1, with D uncertain. The CDR3 protein is CASSYSSSTEAFF. In DNA form, the CDR3 reads TGTGCCAGCAGTTATTCGTCTTCCACTGAAGCTTTCTTT.